One and the same sample provided the 8 T cell receptor beta chains below, sequenced in a study of patients and donors after allogeneic stem cell transplantation. MiXCR, applied by TCRdb to the RT-PCR reads, yields one record per CDR3 protein. Of about 18,000 distinct CDR3 sequences listed, about 5% are singletons. The sequenced sample consisted of blood, either unsorted or a sorted T cell fraction (not recorded which). The receptors originated from a human donor who was either an allogeneic HSCT recipient or a stem cell or donor lymphocyte infusion donor (not recorded which). It is not recorded whose cells these are; they may come from a transplant donor.

This clonotype showed up many times. This chain joins TRBV3-1 and TRBJ1-2, with a possible D match to TRBD1 (5 bases). The length of the CDR3 is 15 residues. Germline CDR1 reads LGHDT; CDR2 reads YNNKEL (reference sequence). The ends were cut back, 0 bases at V and 6 bases at J, with 14 bases in the middle. This chain's CDR3 is CASSQDSRGIDGYTF. The CDR3 DNA is TGTGCCAGCAGCCAAGATTCCCGGGGGATAGATGGCTACACCTTC.

By frequency in the sample, this clonotype is medium-sized (0.01 to 0.1%). The gene calls are TRBV24-1 and TRBJ2-3, with 13 positions matching TRBD2. CDR3 length: 19 residues. Unmatched junction bases numbered 7, after V lost 1 base and J lost 1 base. Germline V lookup: CDR1 KGHDR, CDR2 SFDVKD. CDR3 sequence (DNA): TGTGCCACCAGTGATTTTGGACTAGCGGGAGTGTATGGCACAGATACGCAGTATTTT. Protein: CATSDFGLAGVYGTDTQYF.

Ten or more counts support this clonotype. Compared with germline, one end of the junction differs, possibly owing to a read error. V and J are TRBV3-1 and TRBJ2-5; 7 nucleotides match TRBD2. Per germline, CDR1 LGHDT and CDR2 YNNKEL (reference sequence). The CDR3 length is 11 residues. The CDR3, as DNA: TGTGCCAGCAGCCAAGGACTAGCTTTGGACTTC. Translation: CASSQGLALDF.

This clonotype was detected many times. The CDR3 DNA reads as TGCGCCAGCAGCCTTGACTCGGGACGCACTGAAGCTTTCTTT. Translated, it gives CASSLDSGRTEAFF. The chain recombines TRBV5-1 with TRBJ1-1, with D perhaps TRBD1 (5 bases). The germline V and J ends were trimmed by 4 bases and 4 bases, with 14 bases remaining between them. Germline V gene sequence: CDR1 SGHRS, CDR2 YFSETQ. The CDR3 runs 14 residues.

This clonotype was counted many times. This chain uses TRBV6-5 with TRBJ2-7, with 10 nucleotides matching TRBD1. Losses at the gene ends were 0 bases for V and 6 bases for J; bases not matched to a gene: 8. This CDR3 spans 16 amino acids. Germline CDR1 is MNHEY and CDR2 is SVGAGI. The CDR3 DNA reads TGTGCCAGCAGTTACTCCAATCGACAGGGGGCGTCCGAGCAGTACTTC. It encodes CASSYSNRQGASEQYF.

The chain has TRBV7-9 and TRBJ1-2; no clear D. V dropped 1 base and J dropped 3 bases, with 3 bases sitting between them. This CDR3 has 12 amino acids. Germline V CDR1 and CDR2: SEHNR, FQNEAQ (reference sequence). The CDR3 is CASSLDDYGYTF. CDR3 in DNA: TGTGCCAGCAGCTTAGATGACTATGGCTACACCTTC.

This clonotype was picked up many times. CDR3 region: CASSLEDRRETQYF. The CDR3 DNA reads TGCGCCAGCAGCTTGGAGGACAGACGAGAGACCCAGTACTTC. The rearrangement uses TRBV5-1 and TRBJ2-5; a possible D gene is TRBD1 (6 bases). The CDR3 runs to 14 residues. Germline V gene sequence: CDR1 SGHRS, CDR2 YFSETQ. Trimming removed 0 bases from V and 4 bases from J, with 10 bases in between.

This clonotype was observed a handful of times. The rearrangement joins TRBV6-5 to TRBJ2-2; TRBD2 matches at 8 bases. The CDR3 is 19 amino acids. CDR1 MNHEY and CDR2 SVGAGI come from the germline V gene. The junction had 16 bases not matched to a gene; V was cut back by 4 bases and J by 3 bases. The CDR3 reads CASSSSARYSGKYTGELFF. CDR3 bases: TGTGCCAGCAGTTCCTCGGCTCGGTATAGCGGGAAATACACCGGGGAGCTGTTTTTT.